A selection of T cell receptor beta chains follows, all from one sample in a study of T cell repertoires in ileal Crohn's disease. Assay used: immunoSEQ multiplex PCR; TCRdb lists only in-frame clones, some missing. Altogether a few thousand clones are present, roughly 76% being singletons, with the ten largest covering around 6.9%. The sample taken for sequencing was ileal tissue. The receptors here all came from an adult with Crohn's disease. The CDR3 runs from the conserved cysteine through the conserved F or W. The D gene is left open where the match is weak. Size values are once, few and many counts, or a class for expanded clones, and some rows have none.

j_call | clone_size | v_call | d_call | cdr3_nt | cdr3_aa
TRBJ2-7 | . | TRBV1 | . | TGCACCAGCAGCCAAGTAAGCGGGGGGGCCTACGAGCAGTACTTC | CTSSQVSGGAYEQYF
TRBJ2-1 | . | TRBV19 | . | TGTGCCAGTAGAGCGGGCCCGGCCAATGAGCAGTTCTTC | CASRAGPANEQFF
TRBJ2-1 | once | TRBV1 | . | TGCACCAGCCCTGAGGGGCGGGAGGGCCCCTCCTACAATGAGCAGTTCTTC | CTSPEGREGPSYNEQFF
TRBJ1-2 | . | TRBV6-5 | . | TGTGCCAGCACCGACAGGCCCGCCCTGAACTATGGCTACACCTTC | CASTDRPALNYGYTF
TRBJ2-7 | . | TRBV27 | . | TGTGCCAGCAGCAGATCGACTCACTCCTACGAGCAGTACTTC | CASSRSTHSYEQYF
TRBJ2-1 | . | TRBV7-2 | . | TGTGCCAGCAGCTTATATCTCGACAATGAGCAGTTCTTC | CASSLYLDNEQFF
TRBJ2-6 | . | TRBV12-5 | TRBD1 | TGTGCTAGTGGCCTCACGACAGGGATTTACTCTGGGGCCAACGTCCTGACTTTC | CASGLTTGIYSGANVLTF
TRBJ2-7 | . | TRBV5-6 | . | TGTGCCAGCAGCGGGGACCGGCCCTACGAGCAGTACTTC | CASSGDRPYEQYF
TRBJ1-2 | once | TRBV5-4 | . | TGTGCCAGCAGCTTTCAGAACAACTATGGCTACACCTTC | CASSFQNNYGYTF
TRBJ1-6 | . | TRBV5-1 | TRBD1 | TGCGCCAGCAGCTTGCGGGACAGTAAAAATTCACCCCTCCACTTT | CASSLRDSKNSPLHF
TRBJ2-7 | . | TRBV7-7 | TRBD1 | TGTGCCAGCAGCTCAGGACAGGGGGACGAGCAGTACTTC | CASSSGQGDEQYF
TRBJ2-5 | once | TRBV5-1 | . | TGCGCCAGCAGCTTGTATCAGAACCTCCAAGAGACCCAGTACTTC | CASSLYQNLQETQYF
TRBJ2-2 | . | TRBV5-1 | . | TGCGCCAGCAGCTTGGCCGGGGTAGCGCGAGGCACCGGGGAGCTGTTTTTT | CASSLAGVARGTGELFF
TRBJ2-7 | . | TRBV30 | . | TGTGCCTGGAGTACCAAAGGGACACACTACGAGCAGTACTTC | CAWSTKGTHYEQYF
TRBJ1-2 | . | TRBV6-5 | . | TGTGCCAGCGGCGTAGGCTCCCTTGGCTACACCTTC | CASGVGSLGYTF
TRBJ1-2 | . | TRBV5-6 | . | TGTGCCAGCAGTCTCCCCGGACGGGGGAGCTATGGCTACACCTTC | CASSLPGRGSYGYTF
TRBJ2-7 | few | TRBV6-1 | TRBD1 | TGTGCCAGCAGTGCCTTGGGACAGGGGGCTCAGGAGCAGTACTTC | CASSALGQGAQEQYF
TRBJ2-1 | . | TRBV4-3 | . | TGCGCCAGCAGCCAAGCGTACAGACGCAATGAGCAGTTCTTC | CASSQAYRRNEQFF
TRBJ1-4 | . | TRBV6-1 | TRBD1 | TGTGCCAGCAGTGCCAACAGGGGGCTAGGTGAAAAACTGTTTTTT | CASSANRGLGEKLFF
TRBJ2-5 | . | TRBV7-2 | . | TGTGCCAGCAGCTTTGGCAGGGGCGAATCAGAGACCCAGTACTTC | CASSFGRGESETQYF
TRBJ2-5 | . | TRBV4-1 | . | TGCGCCAGCAGCCGTACAAGGGGGGGGGAGACCCAGTACTTC | CASSRTRGGETQYF
TRBJ1-4 | few | TRBV11-2 | . | TGTGCCAGCAGCTTGACAGGCGTACTGTTTTTT | CASSLTGVLFF
TRBJ1-3 | . | TRBV7-9 | TRBD1 | TGTGCCAGCAGCCCTACAGGGGTTGGAAACACCATATATTTT | CASSPTGVGNTIYF
TRBJ2-7 | . | TRBV20-1 | . | TGCAGTGCTTACGACTATACCGAGCAGTACTTC | CSAYDYTEQYF
TRBJ1-2 | . | TRBV6-5 | . | TGTGCCAGCAGTTACTCACAGGGTTTCTATGGCTACACCTTC | CASSYSQGFYGYTF
TRBJ2-2 | . | TRBV5-4 | TRBD2 | TGTGCCAGCAGCGGCGGGACTAGCGGGGGATACACCGGGGAGCTGTTTTTT | CASSGGTSGGYTGELFF
TRBJ1-2 | . | TRBV28 | . | TGTGCCAGCAGTTTCCAGGGTGGCTACACCTTC | CASSFQGGYTF
TRBJ1-1 | . | TRBV6-6 | . | TGTGCCAGCAGTTTGAGGGAGGGGGGTTACACTGAAGCTTTCTTT | CASSLREGGYTEAFF
TRBJ2-7 | once | TRBV4-1 | . | TGCGCCAGCAGCCAGAGGACCTCCTACGAGCAGTACTTC | CASSQRTSYEQYF
TRBJ1-5 | . | TRBV28 | . | TGTGCCAGCAGTTTAGGCAGGGGAATGGGCAATCAGCCCCAGCATTTT | CASSLGRGMGNQPQHF
TRBJ2-3 | . | TRBV5-1 | . | TGCGCCAGCTCTCTTTGGGAGGCAGATACGCAGTATTTT | CASSLWEADTQYF
TRBJ2-3 | few | TRBV9 | . | TGTGCCAGCAGCGTAGTAGGTAACACAGATACGCAGTATTTT | CASSVVGNTDTQYF
TRBJ2-7 | . | TRBV5-5 | . | TGTGCCAGCAGCTTTCTCTACGAGCAGTACTTC | CASSFLYEQYF
TRBJ2-1 | . | TRBV19 | TRBD2 | TGTGCCAGCAGCCTGGCTGGGACTAGCGGGAGCAATGAGCAGTTCTTC | CASSLAGTSGSNEQFF
TRBJ2-6 | . | TRBV4-3 | . | TGCGCCAGCAGCCAAGATTGGGGGGCCGGGGCCAACGTCCTGACTTTC | CASSQDWGAGANVLTF
TRBJ1-5 | . | TRBV7-2 | TRBD1 | TGTGCCAGCAGCCGCGACAGGGCTCCGTATCAGCCCCAGCATTTT | CASSRDRAPYQPQHF
TRBJ2-1 | . | TRBV4-3 | . | TGCGCCAGCAGCCAAGGGACCCGCATGGATGAGCAGTTCTTC | CASSQGTRMDEQFF
TRBJ2-3 | few | TRBV4-1 | TRBD2 | TGCGCCAGCAGCCAACAAGAAATCTCAGGCGGGGGGGGTTCGAATACGCAGTATTTT | CASSQQEISGGGGSNTQYF
TRBJ1-2 | . | TRBV6-1 | . | TGTGCCAGCAGTGAAGGGTCGGGGGGGTCCTATGGCTACACCTTC | CASSEGSGGSYGYTF
TRBJ1-2 | . | TRBV14 | . | TGTGCCAGCAGCCAAGTTAATGGGGTCAACTATGGCTACACCTTC | CASSQVNGVNYGYTF
TRBJ2-2 | . | TRBV5-5 | . | TGTGCCAGCAGCTTGGAGCACACCGGGGAGCTGTTTTTT | CASSLEHTGELFF
TRBJ2-6 | . | TRBV10-3 | . | TGTGCCATCAGTGAGGACAGCTCTGGGGCCAACGTCCTGACTTTC | CAISEDSSGANVLTF
TRBJ2-2 | . | TRBV9 | . | TGTGCCAGCAGCGTAGAAAGGGACACCGGGGAGCTGTTTTTT | CASSVERDTGELFF
TRBJ2-2 | few | TRBV19 | . | TGTGCCAGTAGTACAGGGGTCGCCGGGGAGCTGTTTTTT | CASSTGVAGELFF
TRBJ2-5 | . | TRBV7-8 | . | TGTGCCAGCAGCCCAAAGGGACATCAAGAGACCCAGTACTTC | CASSPKGHQETQYF
TRBJ2-7 | . | TRBV14 | TRBD2 | TGTGCCAGCAGCCTGTCTAGCGGGAGGTTCAACGAGCAGTACTTC | CASSLSSGRFNEQYF
TRBJ2-7 | . | TRBV5-1 | . | TGCGCCAGCAGCTTAGGGGGGGCTAGGAACGAGCAGTACTTC | CASSLGGARNEQYF
TRBJ1-1 | . | TRBV19 | . | TGTGCCAGTAGTATTGACGTACGTAACACTGAAGCTTTCTTT | CASSIDVRNTEAFF
TRBJ1-1 | few | TRBV29-1 | TRBD1 | TGCAGCGAGACCGGGACAGGGTCGACTGAAGCTTTCTTT | CSETGTGSTEAFF
TRBJ2-3 | once | TRBV27 | . | TGTGCCAGCACCCCGACTTCTTCAGATACGCAGTATTTT | CASTPTSSDTQYF
TRBJ1-5 | . | TRBV10-3 | . | TGTGCCATCAGCGATGATAGCAATCAGCCCCAGCATTTT | CAISDDSNQPQHF
TRBJ2-7 | . | TRBV30 | TRBD1 | TGTGCCTGGGGGACAGGGCGACAGCAGTACTTC | CAWGTGRQQYF
TRBJ2-5 | . | TRBV7-8 | TRBD2 | TGTGCCAGCAGCGTACTAGCGGGGGGCGGGGAGACCCAGTACTTC | CASSVLAGGGETQYF
TRBJ2-3 | . | TRBV5-1 | . | TGCGCCAGCAGCTTGGCCCCTAGCTCAGATACGCAGTATTTT | CASSLAPSSDTQYF
TRBJ1-2 | . | TRBV5-1 | TRBD1 | TGCGCCAGCAGCAGCAACACAGGGGGTGGCTACACCTTC | CASSSNTGGGYTF
TRBJ1-2 | . | TRBV7-2 | . | TGTGCCAGCAGCCTAAAATCCGAGATCTATGGCTACACCTTC | CASSLKSEIYGYTF
TRBJ2-7 | . | TRBV6-1 | . | TGTGCCAGCACACAGGGCTCCTACGAGCAGTACTTC | CASTQGSYEQYF
TRBJ2-1 | . | TRBV4-1 | TRBD1 | TGCGCCAGCAGCCGGGACAGCTACTACAATGAGCAGTTCTTC | CASSRDSYYNEQFF
TRBJ1-2 | . | TRBV28 | TRBD1 | TGTGCCAGCAGTTTCGACAGGGGGCTTCACGGCTACACCTTC | CASSFDRGLHGYTF